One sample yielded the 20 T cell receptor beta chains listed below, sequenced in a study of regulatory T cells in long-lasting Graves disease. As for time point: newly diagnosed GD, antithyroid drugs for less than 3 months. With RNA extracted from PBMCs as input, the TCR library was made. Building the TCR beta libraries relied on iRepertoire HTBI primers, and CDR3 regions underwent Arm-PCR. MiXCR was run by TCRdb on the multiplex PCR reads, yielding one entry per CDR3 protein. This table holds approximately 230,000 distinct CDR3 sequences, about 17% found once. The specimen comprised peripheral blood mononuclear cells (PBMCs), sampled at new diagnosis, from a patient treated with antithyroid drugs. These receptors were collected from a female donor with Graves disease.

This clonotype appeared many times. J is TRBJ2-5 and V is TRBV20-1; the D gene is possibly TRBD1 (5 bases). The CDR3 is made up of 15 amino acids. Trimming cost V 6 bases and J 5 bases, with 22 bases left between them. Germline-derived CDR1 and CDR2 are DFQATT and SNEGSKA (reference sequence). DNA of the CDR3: TGCAGTGCCCCCGAGGCCAGGGCCAGTGAGGAGACCCAGTACTTC. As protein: CSAPEARASEETQYF.

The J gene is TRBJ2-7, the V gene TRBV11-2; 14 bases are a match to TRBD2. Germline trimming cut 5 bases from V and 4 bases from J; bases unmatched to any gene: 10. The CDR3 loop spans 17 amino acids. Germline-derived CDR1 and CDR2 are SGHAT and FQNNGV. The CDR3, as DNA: TGTGCCAGCAGCCCCTCGACTAGCGGGAGGGCCGGGTACGAGCAGTACTTC. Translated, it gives CASSPSTSGRAGYEQYF.

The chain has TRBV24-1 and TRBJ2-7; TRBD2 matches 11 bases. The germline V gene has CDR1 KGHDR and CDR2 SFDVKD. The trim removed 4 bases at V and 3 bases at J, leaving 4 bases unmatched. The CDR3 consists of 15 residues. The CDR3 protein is CATSDPTSGNYEQYF. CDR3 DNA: TGTGCCACCAGTGACCCGACTAGCGGGAACTACGAGCAGTACTTC.

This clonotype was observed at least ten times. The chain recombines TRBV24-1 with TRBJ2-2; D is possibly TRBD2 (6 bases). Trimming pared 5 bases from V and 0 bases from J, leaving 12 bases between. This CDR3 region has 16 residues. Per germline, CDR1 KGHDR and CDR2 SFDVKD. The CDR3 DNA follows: TGTGCCACCAGTGCGCGGGGAAGACCGAACACCGGGGAGCTGTTTTTT. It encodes CATSARGRPNTGELFF.

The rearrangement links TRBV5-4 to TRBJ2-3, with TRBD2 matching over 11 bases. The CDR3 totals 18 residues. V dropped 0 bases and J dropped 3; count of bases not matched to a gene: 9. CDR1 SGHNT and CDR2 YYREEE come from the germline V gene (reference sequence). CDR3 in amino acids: CASSLVAGGPEGTDTQYF. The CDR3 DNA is TGTGCCAGCAGCTTGGTAGCGGGAGGGCCTGAGGGGACAGATACGCAGTATTTT.

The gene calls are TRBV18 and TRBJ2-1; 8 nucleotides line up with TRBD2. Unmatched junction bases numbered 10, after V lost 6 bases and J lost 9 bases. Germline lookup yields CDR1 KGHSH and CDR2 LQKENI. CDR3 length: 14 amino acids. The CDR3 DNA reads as TGTGCCAGCTCTCCGGGACTAGGGGACCCTGAGCAGTTCTTC. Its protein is CASSPGLGDPEQFF.

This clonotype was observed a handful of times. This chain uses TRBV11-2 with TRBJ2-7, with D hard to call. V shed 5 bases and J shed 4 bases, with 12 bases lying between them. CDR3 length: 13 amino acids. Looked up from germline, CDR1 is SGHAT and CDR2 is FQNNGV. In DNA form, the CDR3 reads TGTGCCAGCAGCCAAGATACGGGTTACGAGCAGTACGTC. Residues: CASSQDTGYEQYV.

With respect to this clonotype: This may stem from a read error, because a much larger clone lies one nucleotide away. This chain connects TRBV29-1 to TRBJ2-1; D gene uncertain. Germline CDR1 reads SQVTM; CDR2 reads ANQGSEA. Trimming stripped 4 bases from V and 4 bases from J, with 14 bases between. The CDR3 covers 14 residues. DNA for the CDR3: TGCAGCGTTGGATGGTCCCCCCGATACAATGAGCAGTTCTTC. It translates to CSVGWSPRYNEQFF.

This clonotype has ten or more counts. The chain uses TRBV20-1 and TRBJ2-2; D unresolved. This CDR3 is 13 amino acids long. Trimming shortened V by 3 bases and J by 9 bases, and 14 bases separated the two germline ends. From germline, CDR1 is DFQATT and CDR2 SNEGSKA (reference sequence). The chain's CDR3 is CSARHPLVRELFF. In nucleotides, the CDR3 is TGCAGTGCTAGGCACCCCCTTGTGAGGGAGCTGTTTTTT.

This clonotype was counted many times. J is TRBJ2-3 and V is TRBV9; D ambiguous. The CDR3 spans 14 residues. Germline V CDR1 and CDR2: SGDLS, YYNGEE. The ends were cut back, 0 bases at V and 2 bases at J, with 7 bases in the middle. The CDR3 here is CASSVGAHTDTQYF. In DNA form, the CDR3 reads TGTGCCAGCAGCGTAGGAGCACACACAGATACGCAGTATTTT.

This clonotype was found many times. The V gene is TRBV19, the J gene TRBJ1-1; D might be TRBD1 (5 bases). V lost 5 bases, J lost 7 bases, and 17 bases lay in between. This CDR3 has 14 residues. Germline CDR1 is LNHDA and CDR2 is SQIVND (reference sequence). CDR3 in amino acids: CASSLRQQGYEAFF. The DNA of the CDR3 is TGTGCCAGTAGTCTGCGACAGCAAGGTTATGAAGCTTTCTTT.

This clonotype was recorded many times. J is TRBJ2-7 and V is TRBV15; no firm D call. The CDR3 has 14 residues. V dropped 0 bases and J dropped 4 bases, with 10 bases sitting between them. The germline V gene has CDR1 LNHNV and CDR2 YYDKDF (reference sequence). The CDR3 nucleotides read TGTGCCACCAGCAGAGATGTGGCTACTTACGAGCAGTACTTC. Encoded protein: CATSRDVATYEQYF.

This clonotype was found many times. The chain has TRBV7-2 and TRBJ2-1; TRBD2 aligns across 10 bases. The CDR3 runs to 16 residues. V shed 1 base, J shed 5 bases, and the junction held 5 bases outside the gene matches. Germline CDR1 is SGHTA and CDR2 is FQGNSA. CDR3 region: CASSLDGTSADNEQFF. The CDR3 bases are TGTGCCAGCAGCTTAGATGGGACTAGCGCTGACAATGAGCAGTTCTTC. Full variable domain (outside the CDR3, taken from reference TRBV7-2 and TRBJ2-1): GAGVSQSPSNKVTEKGKDVELRCDPISGHTALYWYRQSLGQGLEFLIYFQGNSAPDKSGLPSDRFSAERTGGSVSTLTIQRTQQEDSAVYLCASSLDGTSADNEQFFGPGTRLTVL.

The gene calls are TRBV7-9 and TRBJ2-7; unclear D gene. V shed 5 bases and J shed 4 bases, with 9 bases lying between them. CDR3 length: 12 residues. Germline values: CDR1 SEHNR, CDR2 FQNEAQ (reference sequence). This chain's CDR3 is CASSVSAYEQYF. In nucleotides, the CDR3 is TGTGCCAGCAGCGTGAGCGCGTACGAGCAGTACTTC.

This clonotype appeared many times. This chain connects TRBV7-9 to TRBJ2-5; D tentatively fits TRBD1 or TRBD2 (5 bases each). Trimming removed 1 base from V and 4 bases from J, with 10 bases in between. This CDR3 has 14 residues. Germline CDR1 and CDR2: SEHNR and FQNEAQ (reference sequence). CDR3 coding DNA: TGTGCCAGCAGCTTAGTGGCAGGGACAGAGACCCAGTACTTC. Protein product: CASSLVAGTETQYF. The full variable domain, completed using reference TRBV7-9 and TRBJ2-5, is DTGVSQNPRHKITKRGQNVTFRCDPISEHNRLYWYRQTLGQGPEFLTYFQNEAQLEKSRLLSDRFSAERPKGSFSTLEIQRTEQGDSAMYLCASSLVAGTETQYFGPGTRLLVL.

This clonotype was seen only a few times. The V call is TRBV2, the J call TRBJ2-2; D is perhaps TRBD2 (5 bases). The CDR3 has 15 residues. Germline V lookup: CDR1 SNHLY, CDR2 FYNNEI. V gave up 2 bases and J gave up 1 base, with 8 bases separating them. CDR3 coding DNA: TGTGCCAGCAGTGAAACGGGAATGAACACCGGGGAGCTGTTTTTT. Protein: CASSETGMNTGELFF. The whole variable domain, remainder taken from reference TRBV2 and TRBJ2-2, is EPEVTQTPSHQVTQMGQEVILRCVPISNHLYFYWYRQILGQKVEFLVSFYNNEISEKSEIFDDQFSVERPDGSNFTLKIRSTKLEDSAMYFCASSETGMNTGELFFGEGSRLTVL.

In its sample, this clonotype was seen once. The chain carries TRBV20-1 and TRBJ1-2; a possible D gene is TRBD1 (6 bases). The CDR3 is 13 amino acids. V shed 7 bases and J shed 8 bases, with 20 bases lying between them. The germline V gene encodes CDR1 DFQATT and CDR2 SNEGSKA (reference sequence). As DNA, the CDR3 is TGCAGTGTCCCGACAGCGGGGGCCGGGGGCTACACCTTC. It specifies CSVPTAGAGGYTF.

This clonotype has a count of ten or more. The CDR3 here is CASSLGEVRVAFF. The CDR3 coding sequence is TGTGCCAGCAGCTTAGGTGAGGTTAGAGTGGCTTTCTTT. The J gene is TRBJ1-1, the V gene TRBV7-8; D is unclear. The germline CDR1 and CDR2 sequences are SGHVS and FQNEAQ. The length of the CDR3 is 13 residues. V lost 1 base, J lost 11 bases, and 14 bases lay in between.

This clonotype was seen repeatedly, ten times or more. The CDR3 coding sequence is TGTGCCAGCAGTGCTGGTGAAAAACTGTTTTTT. Its protein is CASSAGEKLFF. The chain uses TRBV28 and TRBJ1-4; D gene unclear. Trimming shortened V by 5 bases and J by 7 bases, and 5 bases separated the two germline ends. The CDR3 runs 11 residues. CDR1 is MDHEN and CDR2 is SYDVKM in the germline V gene. The variable domain in full, completed from reference TRBV28 and TRBJ1-4, reads DVKVTQSSRYLVKRTGEKVFLECVQDMDHENMFWYRQDPGLGLRLIYFSYDVKMKEKGDIPEGYSVSREKKERFSLILESASTNQTSMYLCASSAGEKLFFGSGTQLSVL.

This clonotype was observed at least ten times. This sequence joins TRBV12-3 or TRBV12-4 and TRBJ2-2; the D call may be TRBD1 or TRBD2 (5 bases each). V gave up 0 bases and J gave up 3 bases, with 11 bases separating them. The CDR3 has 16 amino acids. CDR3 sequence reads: CASSLALGPDTGELFF. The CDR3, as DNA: TGTGCCAGCAGTTTAGCCCTGGGACCGGACACCGGGGAGCTGTTTTTT.